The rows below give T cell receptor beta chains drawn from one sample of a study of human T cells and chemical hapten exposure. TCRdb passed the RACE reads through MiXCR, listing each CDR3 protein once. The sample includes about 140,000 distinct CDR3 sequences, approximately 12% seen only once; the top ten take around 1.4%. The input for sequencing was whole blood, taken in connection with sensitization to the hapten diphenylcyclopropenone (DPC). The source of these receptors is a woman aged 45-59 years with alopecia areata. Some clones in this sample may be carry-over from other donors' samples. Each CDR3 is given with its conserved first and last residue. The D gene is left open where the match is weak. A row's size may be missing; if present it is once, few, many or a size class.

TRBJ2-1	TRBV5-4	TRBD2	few	CASSRGLGGEQFF	TGTGCCAGCAGCAGGGGACTAGGCGGTGAGCAGTTCTTC
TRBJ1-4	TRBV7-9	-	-	CAGGGNEKLFF	TGTGCCGGAGGGGGGAATGAAAAACTGTTTTTT
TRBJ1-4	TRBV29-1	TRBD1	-	CSAQTGTGEKLFF	TGCAGCGCTCAGACAGGGACAGGAGAAAAACTGTTTTTT
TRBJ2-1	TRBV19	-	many	CASSTGYNEQFF	TGTGCCAGTAGTACGGGGTACAATGAGCAGTTCTTC
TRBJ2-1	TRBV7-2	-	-	CASSLEVAGREQFF	TGTGCCAGCAGCTTAGAAGTGGCGGGACGGGAGCAGTTCTTC
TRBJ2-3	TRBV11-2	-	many	CASSDPGTHTQYF	TGTGCCAGCAGCGACCCCGGGACTCATACGCAGTATTTT
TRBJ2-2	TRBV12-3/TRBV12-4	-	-	CASRSTGLFDGELFF	TGTGCCAGCAGGTCCACAGGGTTATTCGACGGGGAGCTGTTTTTT
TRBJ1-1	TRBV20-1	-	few	CSARDPNMNTEAFF	TGCAGTGCTAGAGATCCTAACATGAACACTGAAGCTTTCTTT
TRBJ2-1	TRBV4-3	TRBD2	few	CASSLLGPLAGSSYNEQFF	TGCGCCAGCAGCCTCCTTGGGCCTCTAGCGGGTAGCTCCTACAATGAGCAGTTCTTC
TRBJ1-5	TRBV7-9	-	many	CASSGTVNQPQHF	TGTGCCAGCAGCGGTACAGTAAATCAGCCCCAGCATTTT